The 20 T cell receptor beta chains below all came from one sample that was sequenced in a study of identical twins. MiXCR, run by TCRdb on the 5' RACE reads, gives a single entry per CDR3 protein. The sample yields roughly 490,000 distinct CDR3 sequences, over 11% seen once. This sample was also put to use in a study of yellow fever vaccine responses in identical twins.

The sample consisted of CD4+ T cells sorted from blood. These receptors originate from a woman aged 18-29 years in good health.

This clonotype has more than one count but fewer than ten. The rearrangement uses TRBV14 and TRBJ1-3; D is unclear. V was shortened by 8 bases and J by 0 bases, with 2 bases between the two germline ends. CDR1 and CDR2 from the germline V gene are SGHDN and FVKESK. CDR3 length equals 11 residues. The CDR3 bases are TGTGCCAGCCGCTCTGGAAACACCATATATTTT. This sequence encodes CASRSGNTIYF.

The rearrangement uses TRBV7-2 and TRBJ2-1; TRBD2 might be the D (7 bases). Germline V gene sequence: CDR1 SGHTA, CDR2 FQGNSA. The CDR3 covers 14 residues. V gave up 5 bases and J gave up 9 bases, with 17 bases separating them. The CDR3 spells CASSQGLAAAEQFF. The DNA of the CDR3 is TGTGCCAGCAGCCAGGGGCTAGCGGCCGCTGAGCAGTTCTTC.

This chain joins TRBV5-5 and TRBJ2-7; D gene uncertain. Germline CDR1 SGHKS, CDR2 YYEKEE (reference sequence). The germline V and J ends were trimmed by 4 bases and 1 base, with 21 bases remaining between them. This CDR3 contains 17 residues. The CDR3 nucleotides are TGTGCCAGCAGCCCGACTCCCGAGACCCTGTCATCCTACGAGCAGTACTTC. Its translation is CASSPTPETLSSYEQYF.

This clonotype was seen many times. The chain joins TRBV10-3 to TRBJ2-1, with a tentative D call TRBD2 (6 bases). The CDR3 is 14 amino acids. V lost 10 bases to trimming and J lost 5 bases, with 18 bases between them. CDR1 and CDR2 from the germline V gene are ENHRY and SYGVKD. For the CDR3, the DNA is TGTGCCACCACCCGGGACTCAACTAACAATGAGCAGTTCTTC. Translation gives CATTRDSTNNEQFF.

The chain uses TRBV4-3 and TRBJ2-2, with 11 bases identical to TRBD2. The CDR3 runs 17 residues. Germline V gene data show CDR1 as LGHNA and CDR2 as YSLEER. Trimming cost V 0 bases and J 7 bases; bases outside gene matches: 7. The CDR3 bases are TGCGCCAGCAGCCAAGATCCCACTAGCGGGAGTGTCGGGGAGCTGTTTTTT. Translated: CASSQDPTSGSVGELFF.

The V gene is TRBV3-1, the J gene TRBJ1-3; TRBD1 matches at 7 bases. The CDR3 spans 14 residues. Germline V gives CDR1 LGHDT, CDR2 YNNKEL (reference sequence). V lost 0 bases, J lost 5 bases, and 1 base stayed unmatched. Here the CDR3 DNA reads TGTGCCAGCAGCCAAGAACAGGGGAGAAACACCATATATTTT. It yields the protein CASSQEQGRNTIYF.

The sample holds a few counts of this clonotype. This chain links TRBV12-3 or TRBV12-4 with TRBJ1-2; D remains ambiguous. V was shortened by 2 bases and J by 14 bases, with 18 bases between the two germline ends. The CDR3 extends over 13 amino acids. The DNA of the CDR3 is TGTGCCAGCAGTTTATTGGATACCACTTATCTTACCTTC. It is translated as CASSLLDTTYLTF.

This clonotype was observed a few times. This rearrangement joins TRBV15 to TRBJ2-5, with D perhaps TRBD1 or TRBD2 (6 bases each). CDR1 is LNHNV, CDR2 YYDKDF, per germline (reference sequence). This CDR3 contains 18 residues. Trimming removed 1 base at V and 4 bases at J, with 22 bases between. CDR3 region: CATSRGSRGLVIGETQYF. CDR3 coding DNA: TGTGCCACCAGCAGAGGCTCTCGGGGGCTGGTAATTGGAGAGACCCAGTACTTC.

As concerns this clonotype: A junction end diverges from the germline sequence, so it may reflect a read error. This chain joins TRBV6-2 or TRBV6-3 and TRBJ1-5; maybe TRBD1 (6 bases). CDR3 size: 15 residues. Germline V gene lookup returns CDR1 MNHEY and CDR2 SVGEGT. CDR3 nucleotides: TGTGCCGGCAGCCACCGGGACACAAGGGCTCAGCCCCAGCATTTT. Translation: CAGSHRDTRAQPQHF.

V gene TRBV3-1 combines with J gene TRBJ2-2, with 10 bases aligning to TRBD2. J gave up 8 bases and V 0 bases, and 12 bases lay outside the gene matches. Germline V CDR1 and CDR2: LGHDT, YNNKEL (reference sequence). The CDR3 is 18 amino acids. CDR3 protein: CASSQDRGTSAVRGELFF. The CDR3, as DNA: TGTGCCAGCAGCCAAGATCGAGGGACTAGCGCGGTCCGGGGGGAGCTGTTTTTT.

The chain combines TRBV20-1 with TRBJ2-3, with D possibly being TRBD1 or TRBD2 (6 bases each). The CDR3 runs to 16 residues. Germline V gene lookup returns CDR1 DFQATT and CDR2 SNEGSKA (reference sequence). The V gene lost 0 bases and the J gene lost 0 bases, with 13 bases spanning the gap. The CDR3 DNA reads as TGCAGTGCTAGAGATATTCGGGGGCCTAGCACAGATACGCAGTATTTT. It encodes CSARDIRGPSTDTQYF.

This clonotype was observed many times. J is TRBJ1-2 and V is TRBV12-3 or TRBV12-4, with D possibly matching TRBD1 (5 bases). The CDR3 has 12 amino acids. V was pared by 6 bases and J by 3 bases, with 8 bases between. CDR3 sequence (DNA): TGTGCCAGCAGGCAGGGTGACTATGGCTACACCTTC. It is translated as CASRQGDYGYTF.

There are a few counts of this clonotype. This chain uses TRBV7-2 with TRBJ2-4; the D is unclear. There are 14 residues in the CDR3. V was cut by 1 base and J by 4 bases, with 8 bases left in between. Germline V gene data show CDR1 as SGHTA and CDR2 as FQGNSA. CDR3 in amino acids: CASSLVGGKNIQYF. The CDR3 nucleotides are TGTGCCAGCAGCTTAGTAGGTGGGAAAAACATTCAGTACTTC.

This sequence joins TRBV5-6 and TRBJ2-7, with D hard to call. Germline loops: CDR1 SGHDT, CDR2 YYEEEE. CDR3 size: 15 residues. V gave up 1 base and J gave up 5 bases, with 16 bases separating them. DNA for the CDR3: TGTGCCAGCAGCTTGTTGGCCCTTATCTCTGACGAGCAGTACTTC. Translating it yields CASSLLALISDEQYF. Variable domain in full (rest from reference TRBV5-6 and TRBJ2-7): DAGVTQSPTHLIKTRGQQVTLRCSPKSGHDTVSWYQQALGQGPQFIFQYYEEEERQRGNFPDRFSGHQFPNYSSELNVNALLLGDSALYLCASSLLALISDEQYFGPGTRLTVT.

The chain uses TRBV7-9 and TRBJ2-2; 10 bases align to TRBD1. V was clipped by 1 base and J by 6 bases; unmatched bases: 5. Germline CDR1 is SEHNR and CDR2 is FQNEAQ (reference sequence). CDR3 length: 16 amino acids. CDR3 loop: CASSLGQGARAGELFF. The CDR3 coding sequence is TGTGCCAGCAGCTTAGGACAGGGGGCACGCGCCGGGGAGCTGTTTTTT.

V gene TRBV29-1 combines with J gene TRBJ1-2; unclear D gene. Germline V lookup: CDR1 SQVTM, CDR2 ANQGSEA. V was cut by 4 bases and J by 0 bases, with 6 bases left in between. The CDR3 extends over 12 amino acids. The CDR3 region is CSVAGANYGYTF. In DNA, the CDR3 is TGCAGCGTTGCGGGAGCTAACTATGGCTACACCTTC.

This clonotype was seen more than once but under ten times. The chain's CDR3 is CASRPAGYSPLHF. In nucleotides, the CDR3 is TGTGCCAGCAGACCCGCGGGATATTCACCCCTCCACTTT. The J gene is TRBJ1-6, the V gene TRBV7-9; D remains ambiguous. Trimming took 6 bases from V and 8 from J, leaving 11 bases between them. There are 13 residues in the CDR3. Germline CDR1 SEHNR, CDR2 FQNEAQ (reference sequence).

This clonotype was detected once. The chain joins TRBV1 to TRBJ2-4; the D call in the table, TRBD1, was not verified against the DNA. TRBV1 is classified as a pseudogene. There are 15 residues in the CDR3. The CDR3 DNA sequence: TGCACCAGCAGCCGGGGCTCGCTAGCCAAAAACATTCAGTACTTC. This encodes CTSSRGSLAKNIQYF.

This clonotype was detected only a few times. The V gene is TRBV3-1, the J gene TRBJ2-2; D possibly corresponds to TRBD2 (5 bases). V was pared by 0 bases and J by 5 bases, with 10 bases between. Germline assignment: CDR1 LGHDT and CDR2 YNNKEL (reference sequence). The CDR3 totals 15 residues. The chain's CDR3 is CASSQEGRWTGELFF. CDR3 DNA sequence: TGTGCCAGCAGCCAAGAGGGGAGATGGACCGGGGAGCTGTTTTTT.

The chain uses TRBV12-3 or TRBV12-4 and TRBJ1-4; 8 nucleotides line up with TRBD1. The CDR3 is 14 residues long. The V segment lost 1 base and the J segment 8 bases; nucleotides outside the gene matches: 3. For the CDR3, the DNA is TGTGCCAGCAGTTTAGGGACAGGGATAGAAAAACTGTTTTTT. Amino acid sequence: CASSLGTGIEKLFF.